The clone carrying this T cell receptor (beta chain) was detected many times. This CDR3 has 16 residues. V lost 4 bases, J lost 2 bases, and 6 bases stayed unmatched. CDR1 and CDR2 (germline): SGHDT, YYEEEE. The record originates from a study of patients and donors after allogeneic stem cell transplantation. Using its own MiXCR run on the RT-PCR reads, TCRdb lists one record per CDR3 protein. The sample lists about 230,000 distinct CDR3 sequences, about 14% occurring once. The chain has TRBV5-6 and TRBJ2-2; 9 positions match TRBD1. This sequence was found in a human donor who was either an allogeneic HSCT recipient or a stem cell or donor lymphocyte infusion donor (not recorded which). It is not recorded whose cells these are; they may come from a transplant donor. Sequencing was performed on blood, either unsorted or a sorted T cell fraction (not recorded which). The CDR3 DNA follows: TGTGCCAGCAGCCTGGACAGGGGTTTTAACACCGGGGAGCTGTTTTTT. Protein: CASSLDRGFNTGELFF. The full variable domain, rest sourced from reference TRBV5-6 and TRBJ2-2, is DAGVTQSPTHLIKTRGQQVTLRCSPKSGHDTVSWYQQALGQGPQFIFQYYEEEERQRGNFPDRFSGHQFPNYSSELNVNALLLGDSALYLCASSLDRGFNTGELFFGEGSRLTVL.